This TCR beta chain was captured by sequencing in a study of cytomegalovirus exposure and HLA in healthy donors. The assay was immunoSEQ multiplex PCR, and TCRdb's table has in-frame clones only and misses some. In the table there are roughly 98,000 clones, around 90% of which are singletons. The CDR3 sequence is 13 residues long. Trimming pared 6 bases from V and 4 bases from J, leaving 9 bases between. Germline CDR1 is MNHEY and CDR2 is SMNVEV (reference sequence). The chain couples TRBV27 to TRBJ2-2; no firm D call. Sequenced input: PBMCs. The receptor comes from a woman aged 25 to 39 in good health and CMV-seronegative. DNA for the CDR3: TGTGCCAGCAGGGCCAGGTCCACCGGGGAGCTGTTTTTT. Translating it yields CASRARSTGELFF.